The present TCR beta chain was sequenced within a study of blood T cell repertoires in COVID-19. Measured with immunoSEQ multiplex PCR; TCRdb has only the in-frame clones, and not every one. The table records 400,000 to 500,000 clones, roughly 84% of them present only once. Cohorts were determined from participant-reported clinical history. This clonotype was obtained from a woman in her late teens or twenties who had been exposed to COVID-19. Input material: PBMCs or T cells enriched from blood (not recorded which).

CDR3 in amino acids: CASRLAGPTGTGELFF. The CDR3 bases are TGTGCCAGCAGATTAGCGGGCCCTACGGGCACCGGGGAGCTGTTTTTT. The chain recombines TRBV28 with TRBJ2-2, with 7 nucleotides matching TRBD2. The germline V gene encodes CDR1 MDHEN and CDR2 SYDVKM. The V and J ends lost 6 bases and 4 bases, in that order; junction bases with no gene match: 11. This CDR3 contains 16 residues.